This T cell receptor beta chain was captured by sequencing in a study of blood T cells in healthy people across ages. The V gene end was trimmed by 3 bases and the J gene end by 5 bases; junction bases not matched to a gene: 11. CDR1 SQVTM and CDR2 ANQGSEA come from the germline V gene. This CDR3 is 15 amino acids long. A second roughly 7 to 11 cycle PCR used barcoded and J-beta primers. Via MiXCR, TCRdb re-called the 5' RACE reads, giving one row per CDR3 protein. This sample carries 540,000 or so distinct CDR3 sequences, approximately 25% of them seen once, and the ten largest clones take just under 9%. This sample was also put to use in a study of T cells of mothers and their children.

Material: blood. This TCR was recovered from a boy younger than 18 in good health. V gene TRBV29-1 combines with J gene TRBJ2-5, with 8 bases that match TRBD2. In DNA, the CDR3 is TGCAGCGTTGAGTCCAGCGGGAGCATATATGAGACCCAGTACTTC. Its protein product is CSVESSGSIYETQYF.